The next 32 T cell receptor beta chains were all read from a single sample in a study of CXCR3-negative and CXCR3-positive naive CD8 T cells. The study made its TRB cDNA libraries by 5' RACE, adding UMI labels. TCRdb re-called the 5' RACE reads and gives one entry per CDR3 protein, without DNA. The ten top clones account for 0.41%, within a sample of more than 100,000 distinct CDR3 sequences. Study-level findings and limits: Comparison of naive cells showed more hydrophobic TRB CDR3s in CXCR3-positive than in CXCR3-negative naive cells.

These TCRs are of unknown antigen specificity. The sequencing sample was made of naive CXCR3+ CD8+ T cells from blood. The subset: CD45RO-CCR7+CD27+CD95- naive CD8+ T cells expressing CXCR3 (TNR3+). Source of these receptors: a human donor in good health. Some clones in this sample may be carry-over from other donors' samples.

This chain links TRBV28 with TRBJ2-7. Germline values: CDR1 MDHEN, CDR2 SYDVKM. CDR3 size: 16 residues. This CDR3 is CASSFSVAILTYEQYF.

This chain uses TRBV24-1 with TRBJ2-5; the TCRdb call, TRBD1, lacks DNA for checking. The CDR3 is made up of 16 amino acids. Germline loops: CDR1 KGHDR, CDR2 SFDVKD. CDR3 loop: CATSDYGQGARETQYF.

The CDR3 loop reads CASSQTSGTYNEQFF. The chain combines TRBV27 with TRBJ2-1; checking the TCRdb D call of TRBD2 is not possible without DNA. The CDR3 extends over 15 amino acids. From germline, CDR1 is MNHEY and CDR2 SMNVEV (reference sequence).

The chain's CDR3 is CASSHRGRTEAFF. The chain couples TRBV27 to TRBJ1-1; lacking DNA, the TRBD1 call made by TCRdb goes unchecked. The CDR3 runs 13 residues. Germline V gene data show CDR1 as MNHEY and CDR2 as SMNVEV (reference sequence).

V usage is TRBV20-1 and J usage is TRBJ1-1; TCRdb lists TRBD1, though no DNA is available to test this call. The CDR3 contains 14 residues. Looked up from germline, CDR1 is DFQATT and CDR2 is SNEGSKA (reference sequence). CDR3 sequence reads: CSATRGPRNTEAFF.

The chain combines TRBV5-6 with TRBJ2-5. This CDR3 has 15 amino acids. CDR1 SGHDT and CDR2 YYEEEE come from the germline V gene. The CDR3: CASSFPDGFQETQYF. Full variable domain (remainder filled in from reference TRBV5-6 and TRBJ2-5): DAGVTQSPTHLIKTRGQQVTLRCSPKSGHDTVSWYQQALGQGPQFIFQYYEEEERQRGNFPDRFSGHQFPNYSSELNVNALLLGDSALYLCASSFPDGFQETQYFGPGTRLLVL.

The rearrangement links TRBV9 to TRBJ1-2; TCRdb indicates TRBD1, and absent DNA this call remains unverified. This CDR3 comprises 17 residues. Germline CDR1 and CDR2: SGDLS and YYNGEE. The chain's CDR3 is CASSAASGQGPDYGYTF.

This chain connects TRBV4-2 to TRBJ2-7; checking the TCRdb D call of TRBD1 is not possible without DNA. CDR3 length: 16 residues. Germline V gene data show CDR1 as LGHNA and CDR2 as YNFKEQ. CDR3 sequence reads: CASSQDQGQGANEQYF.

The chain recombines TRBV13 with TRBJ2-7; TCRdb's D gene call, TRBD2, goes unchecked for lack of DNA. The germline V gene has CDR1 PRHDT and CDR2 FYEKMQ (reference sequence). The length of the CDR3 is 12 residues. The CDR3 sequence is CASSFIAGEQYF.

The J gene is TRBJ2-7, the V gene TRBV7-9; the TRBD1 assignment by TCRdb is unverifiable without DNA. The CDR3 spans 14 residues. CDR1 and CDR2 from the germline V gene are SEHNR and FQNEAQ (reference sequence). CDR3 region: CASSPEQGAEEQYF.

This chain uses TRBV7-9 with TRBJ2-1. Germline CDR1 is SEHNR and CDR2 is FQNEAQ (reference sequence). CDR3 length: 15 amino acids. The CDR3 reads CASSLGLAEYNEQLF.

The chain carries TRBV29-1 and TRBJ1-2; the D gene TCRdb calls, TRBD1, cannot be checked with no DNA. CDR1 SQVTM and CDR2 ANQGSEA come from the germline V gene. The CDR3 covers 14 residues. The CDR3 is CSVEDPGVNYGYTF.

The rearrangement uses TRBV5-1 and TRBJ2-7; the D call from TCRdb, TRBD2, cannot be confirmed without DNA. Germline-derived CDR1 and CDR2 are SGHRS and YFSETQ. The CDR3 runs to 17 residues. CDR3 amino acids: CASTIAGGPGAAYEQYF.

The chain has TRBV6-2 or TRBV6-3 and TRBJ1-5; there is no DNA to check the TCRdb D call of TRBD1. The germline V gene encodes CDR1 MNHEY and CDR2 SVGEGT. The length of the CDR3 is 16 residues. This CDR3 is CASSYDRVSGNQPQHF.

The chain recombines TRBV28 with TRBJ2-5. The CDR3 length is 11 residues. CDR1 and CDR2 (germline): MDHEN, SYDVKM. This CDR3 is CASSHRETQYF.

The rearrangement links TRBV4-3 to TRBJ1-5. Germline CDR1 LGHNA, CDR2 YSLEER. The CDR3 is 16 amino acids. CDR3 protein: CASSQDFVGPNQPQHF.

CDR3: CASSSYQGYEQYF. This chain joins TRBV7-6 and TRBJ2-7; TCRdb returns TRBD1, unconfirmable since there is no DNA. From germline, CDR1 is SGHVS and CDR2 FNYEAQ. The CDR3 spans 13 residues.

The chain carries TRBV28 and TRBJ1-2; TCRdb's D gene call, TRBD1, goes unchecked for lack of DNA. The CDR3 runs 15 residues. Germline V gene data show CDR1 as MDHEN and CDR2 as SYDVKM. CDR3: CASSLFGTGGGGYTF.

This chain connects TRBV5-1 to TRBJ2-7; checking the TCRdb D call of TRBD2 is not possible without DNA. From germline, CDR1 is SGHRS and CDR2 YFSETQ. This CDR3 is 14 amino acids long. The CDR3 sequence: CASSLNLAAYEQYF.

The CDR3 loop reads CASEGVGKTQYF. The gene calls are TRBV25-1 and TRBJ2-5; the D gene TCRdb calls, TRBD1, cannot be checked with no DNA. The germline CDR1 and CDR2 sequences are MGHDK and SYGVNS. This CDR3 region has 12 residues.

V and J are TRBV19 and TRBJ1-1; TCRdb calls TRBD1, which cannot be checked without DNA. Germline V gene data show CDR1 as LNHDA and CDR2 as SQIVND (reference sequence). The CDR3 is 15 residues long. CDR3: CASSTWTGMNTEAFF.

The gene calls are TRBV7-9 and TRBJ1-6. In germline, CDR1 is SEHNR, CDR2 FQNEAQ (reference sequence). This CDR3 has 12 amino acids. Here the CDR3 reads CASSRENSPLHF.

The chain recombines TRBV4-1 with TRBJ2-1; the TCRdb D gene call, TRBD2, has no DNA to confirm it. CDR1 is MGHRA and CDR2 is YSYEKL in the germline V gene. CDR3 length: 13 amino acids. CDR3 protein: CASSQSGGGGQFF.

CDR3 sequence: CASSFEGRGSNQPQHF. The gene calls are TRBV28 and TRBJ1-5; TCRdb's D call of TRBD1 is untestable without DNA. Germline CDR1 MDHEN, CDR2 SYDVKM. This CDR3 has 16 residues.

This chain joins TRBV7-9 and TRBJ1-2. The CDR3 sequence is 13 residues long. Per the germline V gene, CDR1 is SEHNR and CDR2 is FQNEAQ (reference sequence). This chain's CDR3 is CASSSDWNYGYTF.

The rearrangement uses TRBV29-1 and TRBJ1-1; TCRdb designates TRBD1, a call that cannot be tested without DNA. Germline V gene data show CDR1 as SQVTM and CDR2 as ANQGSEA. The CDR3 consists of 13 residues. The CDR3 is CSVSRQANTEAFF.

The chain employs TRBV29-1 and TRBJ1-2; the TCRdb D gene call, TRBD1, has no DNA to confirm it. The CDR3 runs to 11 residues. Germline V gene lookup returns CDR1 SQVTM and CDR2 ANQGSEA. CDR3 loop: CSATGDYGYTF.

The chain joins TRBV4-2 to TRBJ2-5; the D call of TRBD2 rests on TCRdb alone, since no DNA is present to check it. The germline V gene has CDR1 LGHNA and CDR2 YNFKEQ. The length of the CDR3 is 16 residues. This chain's CDR3 is CASSQEPSGFQETQYF.

The rearrangement joins TRBV28 to TRBJ1-1; the TCRdb D gene call, TRBD1, has no DNA to confirm it. Germline assignment: CDR1 MDHEN and CDR2 SYDVKM. The CDR3 runs to 18 residues. Here the CDR3 reads CASSFYGVAGGMSTEAFF.

The J gene is TRBJ2-1, the V gene TRBV4-1. The CDR3 extends over 16 amino acids. CDR1 is MGHRA, CDR2 YSYEKL, per germline. This CDR3 reads CASSFRIQSSYNEQFF.

V and J are TRBV7-2 and TRBJ1-1; TCRdb calls TRBD1, which cannot be checked without DNA. This CDR3 is built from 13 residues. The germline V gene has CDR1 SGHTA and CDR2 FQGNSA. The CDR3 is CASSATGNAEAFF.

The rearrangement joins TRBV6-2 or TRBV6-3 to TRBJ2-5; TCRdb names TRBD1, which stays unverified in the absence of DNA. CDR1 and CDR2 from the germline V gene are MNHEY and SVGEGT. CDR3 length: 15 amino acids. CDR3 in amino acids: CASSYRDIRQETQYF.